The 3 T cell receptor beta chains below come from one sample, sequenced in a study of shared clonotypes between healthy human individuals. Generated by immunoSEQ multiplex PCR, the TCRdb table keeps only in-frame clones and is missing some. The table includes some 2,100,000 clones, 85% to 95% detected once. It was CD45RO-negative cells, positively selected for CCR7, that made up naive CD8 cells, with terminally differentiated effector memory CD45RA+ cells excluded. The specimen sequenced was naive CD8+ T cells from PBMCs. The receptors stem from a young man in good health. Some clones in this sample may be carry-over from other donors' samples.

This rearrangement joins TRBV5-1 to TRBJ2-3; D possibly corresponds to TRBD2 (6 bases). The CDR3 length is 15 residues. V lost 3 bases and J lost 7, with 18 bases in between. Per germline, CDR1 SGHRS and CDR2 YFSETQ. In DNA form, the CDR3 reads TGCGCCAGCAGCTCGGAAGGGACTGGGGAGTATACGCAGTATTTT. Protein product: CASSSEGTGEYTQYF.

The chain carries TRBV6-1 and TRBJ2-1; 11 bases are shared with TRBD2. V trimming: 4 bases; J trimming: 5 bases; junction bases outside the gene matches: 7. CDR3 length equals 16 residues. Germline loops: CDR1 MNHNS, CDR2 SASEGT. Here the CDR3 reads CASSALAGGPHNEQFF. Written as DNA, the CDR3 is TGTGCCAGCAGTGCATTAGCGGGAGGGCCCCACAATGAGCAGTTCTTC.

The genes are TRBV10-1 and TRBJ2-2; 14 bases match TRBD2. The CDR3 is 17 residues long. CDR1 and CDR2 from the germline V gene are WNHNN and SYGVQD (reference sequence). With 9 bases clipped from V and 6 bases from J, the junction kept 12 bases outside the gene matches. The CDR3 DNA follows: TGCGCCAGTAACACTGGGACTAGCGGGAGCTCGGCCGGGGAGCTGTTTTTT. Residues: CASNTGTSGSSAGELFF.